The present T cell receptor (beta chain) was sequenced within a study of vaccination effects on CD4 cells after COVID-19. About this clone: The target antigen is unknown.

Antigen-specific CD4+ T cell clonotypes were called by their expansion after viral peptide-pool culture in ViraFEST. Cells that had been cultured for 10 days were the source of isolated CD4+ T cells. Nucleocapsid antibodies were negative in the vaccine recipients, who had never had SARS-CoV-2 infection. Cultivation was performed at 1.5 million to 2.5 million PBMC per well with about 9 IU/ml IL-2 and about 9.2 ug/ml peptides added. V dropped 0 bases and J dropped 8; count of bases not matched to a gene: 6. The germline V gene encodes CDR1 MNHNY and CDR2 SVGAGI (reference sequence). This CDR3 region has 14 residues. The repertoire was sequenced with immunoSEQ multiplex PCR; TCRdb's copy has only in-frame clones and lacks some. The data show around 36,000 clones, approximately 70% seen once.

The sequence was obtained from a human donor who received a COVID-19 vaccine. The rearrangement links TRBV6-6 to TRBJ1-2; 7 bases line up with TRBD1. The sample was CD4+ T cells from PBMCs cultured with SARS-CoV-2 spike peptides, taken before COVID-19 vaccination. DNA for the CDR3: TGTGCCAGCAGTTACTCGGCAGGGGGAGAAGGCTACACCTTC. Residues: CASSYSAGGEGYTF.